This TCR beta chain was recorded in a study of blood T cell repertoires in COVID-19. Turning to the study itself: PBMCs, B-cell-depleted T cells, or T cells provided the cDNA or gDNA that made up the material.

TCRdb's table, derived via immunoSEQ multiplex PCR, lists solely in-frame clones and lacks some. This table holds 100,000 to 150,000 clones, 85% found once. The V and J ends lost 5 bases and 0 bases respectively, with 12 bases between them. Germline CDR1 and CDR2: SQVTM and ANQGSEA. The CDR3 length is 14 residues. Sequencing used peripheral blood. This TCR was sampled from an elderly woman with acute or convalescent COVID-19. The chain recombines TRBV29-1 with TRBJ2-3; D gene unclear. The CDR3 sequence: CSVSLSPSTDTQYF. The DNA of the CDR3 is TGCAGCGTTTCCCTGAGCCCTAGCACAGATACGCAGTATTTT.